In its sample, the clone carrying this TCR beta chain was seen many times. In germline, CDR1 is SGHKS, CDR2 YYEKEE (reference sequence). Trimming took 4 bases from V and 3 from J, leaving 16 bases between them. CDR3 length equals 15 residues. During its preparation, the TCRbeta library received unique molecular identifiers. From the PCR reads, TCRdb called clonotypes with MiXCR, one entry per CDR3 protein. The sample has 640,000 or so distinct CDR3 sequences, 16% seen once. The sample originates from a study of T-cell reconstitution after alpha-beta-depleted transplantation in children. The TCR sequence derives from a human donor who donated a stem cell graft to a child with acute myeloid leukemia. Sequencing was performed on PBMCs from the stem cell graft donor, taken from the stem cell graft. This chain joins TRBV5-5 and TRBJ1-1; D perhaps matches TRBD1 (5 bases). The CDR3 spells CASSQTPDRYTEAFF. CDR3 in DNA: TGTGCCAGCAGCCAGACCCCAGACAGATACACTGAAGCTTTCTTT.